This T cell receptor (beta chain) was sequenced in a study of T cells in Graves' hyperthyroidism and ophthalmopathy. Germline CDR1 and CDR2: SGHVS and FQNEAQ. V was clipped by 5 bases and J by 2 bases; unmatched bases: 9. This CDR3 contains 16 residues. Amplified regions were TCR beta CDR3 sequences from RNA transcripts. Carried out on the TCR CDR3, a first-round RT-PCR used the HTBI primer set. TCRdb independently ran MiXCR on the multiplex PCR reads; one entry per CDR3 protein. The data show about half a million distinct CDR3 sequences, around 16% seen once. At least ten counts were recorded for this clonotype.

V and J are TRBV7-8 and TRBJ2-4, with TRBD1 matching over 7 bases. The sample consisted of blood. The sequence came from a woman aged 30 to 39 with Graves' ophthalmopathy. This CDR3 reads CASSPIDRDPKNIQYF. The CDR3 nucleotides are TGTGCCAGCAGCCCAATCGACAGGGACCCCAAAAACATTCAGTACTTC.